This paragraph reports one T cell receptor (beta chain). This specimen belongs to a study of identical twins. This CDR3 is built from 15 residues. Germline CDR1 is SGHVS and CDR2 is FNYEAQ. The V end lost 2 bases, the J end lost 7 bases, and 18 bases lay between the germline ends. Each CDR3 protein gets one entry after TCRdb re-called the 5' RACE reads with MiXCR. The sample yields some 500,000 distinct CDR3 sequences, approximately 22% seen once. These records were also assigned to another study, of T cells expressing NK-cell markers.

The sample consisted of CD4+ T cells sorted from blood. The TCR sequence derives from a woman aged 18 to 35 in good health. The V call is TRBV7-6, the J call TRBJ2-7; D tentatively reads TRBD1 or TRBD2 (5 bases each). The CDR3, as DNA: TGTGCCAGCAGCTTAACCCTTTCTGGGGGTGGAGAGCAGTACTTC. As protein: CASSLTLSGGGEQYF.